The 5 T cell receptor beta chains below were found in one sample sequenced in a study of blood T cell repertoires in COVID-19. The protocol was immunoSEQ multiplex PCR, while the TCRdb copy is restricted to in-frame clones and leaves out a portion. The data contain 66,000 or so clones, 85% to 90% of them singletons. The material sequenced was peripheral blood. The receptor set was obtained from a man over 45 with active COVID-19.

The chain carries TRBV19 and TRBJ2-1, with TRBD1 as a possible D gene (6 bases). Germline CDR1 and CDR2: LNHDA and SQIVND (reference sequence). The CDR3 consists of 15 residues. V was shortened by 1 base and J by 6 bases, with 13 bases between the two germline ends. The CDR3 spells CASSIAAGAGNEQFF. The CDR3 nucleotides are TGTGCCAGTAGTATAGCGGCAGGGGCGGGCAATGAGCAGTTCTTC.

The rearrangement links TRBV6-6 to TRBJ1-1; D may be TRBD1 (5 bases). The CDR3 runs to 14 residues. CDR1 is MNHNY, CDR2 SVGAGI, per germline (reference sequence). V shed 0 bases and J shed 7 bases, with 12 bases lying between them. The CDR3 DNA reads TGTGCCAGCAGTTACTCGTCGGGGGTGGGTGAAGCTTTCTTT. It encodes CASSYSSGVGEAFF.

The chain links TRBV18 to TRBJ1-1, with 9 bases that match TRBD1. Losses at the gene ends were 5 bases for V and 2 bases for J; bases not matched to a gene: 9. The germline V gene has CDR1 KGHSH and CDR2 LQKENI. CDR3 length: 16 amino acids. The CDR3 nucleotides are TGTGCCAGCTCATCTCGACAGGGGGGGAGTAACACTGAAGCTTTCTTT. Protein sequence: CASSSRQGGSNTEAFF.

This chain joins TRBV9 and TRBJ2-5; maybe TRBD1 (5 bases). Germline values: CDR1 SGDLS, CDR2 YYNGEE. V lost 6 bases and J lost 6, with 15 bases in between. This CDR3 has 13 amino acids. CDR3: CASTKGPGKTQYF. For the CDR3, the DNA is TGTGCCAGCACTAAGGGGCCTGGGAAGACCCAGTACTTC.

CDR3 in DNA: TGTGCCAGCAGCTTGCGTACAGGGTCTACGCTCTATGGCTACACCTTC. The encoded protein is CASSLRTGSTLYGYTF. This chain links TRBV5-6 with TRBJ1-2, with D perhaps matching TRBD1 (6 bases). The V and J ends lost 1 base and 4 bases respectively, with 17 bases between them. The CDR3 length is 16 residues. Germline CDR1 and CDR2: SGHDT and YYEEEE. The variable domain in full, completed from reference TRBV5-6 and TRBJ1-2, reads DAGVTQSPTHLIKTRGQQVTLRCSPKSGHDTVSWYQQALGQGPQFIFQYYEEEERQRGNFPDRFSGHQFPNYSSELNVNALLLGDSALYLCASSLRTGSTLYGYTFGSGTRLTVV.